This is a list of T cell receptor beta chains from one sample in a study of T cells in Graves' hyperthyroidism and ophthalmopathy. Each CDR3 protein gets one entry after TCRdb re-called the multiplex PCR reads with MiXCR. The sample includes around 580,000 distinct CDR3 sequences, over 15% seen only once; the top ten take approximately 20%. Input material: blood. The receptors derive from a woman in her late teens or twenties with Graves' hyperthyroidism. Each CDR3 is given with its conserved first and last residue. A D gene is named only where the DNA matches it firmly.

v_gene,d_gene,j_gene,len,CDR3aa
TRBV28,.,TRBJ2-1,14,CASSSGFTDNEQFF
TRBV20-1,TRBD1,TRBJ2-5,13,CSAPGTAQETQYF
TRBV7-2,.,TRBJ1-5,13,CASSLITEQPQHF
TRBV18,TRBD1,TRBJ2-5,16,CASSPPGTGGVETQYF
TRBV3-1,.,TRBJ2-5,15,CASSQDGGWGETQYF
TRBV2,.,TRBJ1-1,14,CASSFRHLNTEAFF
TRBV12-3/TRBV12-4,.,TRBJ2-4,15,CASSKEGRAKNIQYF
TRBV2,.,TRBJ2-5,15,CASGRGQGGMETQYF
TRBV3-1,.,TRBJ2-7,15,CASSQSPTPAYEQYF
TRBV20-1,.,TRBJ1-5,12,CSAMRGNQPQHF
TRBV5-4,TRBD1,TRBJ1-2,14,CASSSGTEMYGYTF
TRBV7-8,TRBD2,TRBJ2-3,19,CASSRPGTSGGGGTDTQYF
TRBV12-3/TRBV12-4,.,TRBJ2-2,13,CASSFPDTGELFF
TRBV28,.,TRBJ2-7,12,CASSFQSYEQYF
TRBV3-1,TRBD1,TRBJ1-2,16,CASSQEVGQGYHGYTF
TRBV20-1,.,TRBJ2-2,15,CSARRRVSNTGELFF
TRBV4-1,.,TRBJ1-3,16,CASSQVRSFSGNTIYF
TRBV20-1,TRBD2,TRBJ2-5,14,CSLTPPGLAETQYF
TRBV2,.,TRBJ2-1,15,CASSEEWIGGGEQFF
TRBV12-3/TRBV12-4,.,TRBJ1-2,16,CASSFSLGRAAGGYTF
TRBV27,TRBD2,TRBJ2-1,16,CASRRGGGSGGNEQFF
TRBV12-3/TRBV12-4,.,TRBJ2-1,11,CASSLAVGQFF
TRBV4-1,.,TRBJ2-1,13,CASSTGSYNEQFF
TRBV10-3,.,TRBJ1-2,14,CAISESGGANGYTF
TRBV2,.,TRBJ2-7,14,CASSEGVGGTEQYF
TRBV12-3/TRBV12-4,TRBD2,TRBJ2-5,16,CASSRTGLAGGETQYF
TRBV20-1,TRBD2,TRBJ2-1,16,CSARDPTSGTANEQFF
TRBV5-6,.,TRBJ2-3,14,CASSLGTATDTQYF
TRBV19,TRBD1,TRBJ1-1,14,CANSPERQGIEAFF
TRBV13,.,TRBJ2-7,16,CASSLEGDSSSYEQYF
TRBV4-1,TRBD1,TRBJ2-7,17,CASSQDGRGQGFYEQYF
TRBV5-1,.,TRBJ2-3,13,CASSEAGADTQYF
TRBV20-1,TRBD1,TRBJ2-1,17,CSARDQRTGSSYNEQFF
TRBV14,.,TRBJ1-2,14,CASSPPRDRYGYTF
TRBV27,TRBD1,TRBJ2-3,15,CASSSGQGGGDTQYF
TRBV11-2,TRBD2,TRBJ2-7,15,CASSQLAGGPYEQYF
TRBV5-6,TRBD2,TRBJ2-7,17,CASSLELAGLDSYEQYF
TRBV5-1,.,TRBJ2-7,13,CASSLGGSYGQYF
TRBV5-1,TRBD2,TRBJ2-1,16,CASSLVRFSGGWEQFF
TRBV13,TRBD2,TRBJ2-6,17,CASSPPAGGPGANVLTF
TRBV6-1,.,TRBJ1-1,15,CASSEAKRKGTEAFF
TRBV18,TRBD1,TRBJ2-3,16,CASSHITTGDTDTQYF
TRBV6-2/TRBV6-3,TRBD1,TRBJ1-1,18,CASSYYLGTGGKNAEAFF
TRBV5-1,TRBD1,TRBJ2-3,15,CASSSMDRATDTQYF
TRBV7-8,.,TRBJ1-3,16,CASSLVRGEAGNTIYF
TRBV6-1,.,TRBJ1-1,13,CASSWIGRTEAFF
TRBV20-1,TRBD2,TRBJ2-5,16,CSARGGLAGAQETQYF
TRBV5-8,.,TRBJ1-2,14,CASSLKGGPYGYTF
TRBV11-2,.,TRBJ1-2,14,CASSLGTATYGYTF
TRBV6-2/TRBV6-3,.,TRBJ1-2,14,CASSQSAGHYGYTF
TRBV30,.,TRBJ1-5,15,CAWSGVSTGNQPQHF
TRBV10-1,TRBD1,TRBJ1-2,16,CASSVPSGQGYVGYTF
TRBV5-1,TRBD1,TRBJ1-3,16,CASSRGDRGSGNTIYF